These 26 T cell receptor beta chains share one sample of origin, sequenced in a study of blood T cell repertoires in COVID-19. Method: immunoSEQ multiplex PCR; TCRdb's copy keeps in-frame clones and lacks some. The repertoire holds 400,000 to 450,000 clones, approximately 90% seen once, with about 1.6% in the top ten. Sequencing was done on a sample of peripheral blood. These receptors all stem from a woman between 40 and 55 years old with COVID-19, enrolled during active disease.

This clone appeared once. The chain is built from TRBV2 and TRBJ2-2; D may be TRBD1 (5 bases). Germline CDR1 and CDR2: SNHLY and FYNNEI. The V and J ends lost 0 bases and 7 bases respectively, with 9 bases between them. The CDR3 is 14 amino acids. CDR3 sequence: CASSEARGSGELFF. CDR3 coding DNA: TGTGCCAGCAGTGAAGCAAGGGGAAGCGGGGAGCTGTTTTTT.

The chain uses TRBV6-5 and TRBJ2-5; a weak D match, TRBD1 (5 bases). CDR3 length equals 14 residues. V lost 0 bases to trimming and J lost 5 bases, with 10 bases between them. Germline CDR1 MNHEY, CDR2 SVGAGI. The CDR3 nucleotides read TGTGCCAGCAGTTACTCCAGGGTTGGGGAGACCCAGTACTTC. This gives the protein CASSYSRVGETQYF.

The chain employs TRBV10-3 and TRBJ1-5; D gene ambiguous. V lost 4 bases and J lost 7, with 11 bases in between. The CDR3 covers 13 residues. Germline loops: CDR1 ENHRY, CDR2 SYGVKD. For the CDR3, the DNA is TGTGCCATCAGTGGACTGAGTGACCAGCCCCAGCATTTT. It encodes CAISGLSDQPQHF.

This chain connects TRBV28 to TRBJ1-5; 7 bases fit TRBD1. J gave up 1 base and V 6 bases, and 3 bases lay outside the gene matches. There are 14 residues in the CDR3. Per the germline V gene, CDR1 is MDHEN and CDR2 is SYDVKM. The CDR3 spells CASSDRVSNQPQHF. The CDR3 coding sequence is TGTGCCAGCAGCGACAGGGTGAGCAATCAGCCCCAGCATTTT.

The genes are TRBV19 and TRBJ1-5; 8 nucleotides align to TRBD1. The CDR3 spans 15 residues. V lost 5 bases and J lost 1; bases outside the gene matches: 4. CDR1 and CDR2 (germline): LNHDA, SQIVND (reference sequence). The chain's CDR3 is CASSGQGGSNQPQHF. CDR3 in DNA: TGTGCCAGTAGTGGACAGGGAGGGAGCAATCAGCCCCAGCATTTT.

Only a few counts were recorded for this clone. This chain uses TRBV7-2 with TRBJ1-6, with D possibly matching TRBD1 (5 bases). Germline-derived CDR1 and CDR2 are SGHTA and FQGNSA. CDR3 length equals 18 residues. V was trimmed by 1 base and J by 5 bases, leaving 18 bases between them. The DNA for the CDR3 is TGTGCCAGCAGCTTAGAGTGGCAGGGCATAGGAAATAATTCACCCCTCCACTTT. Translation gives CASSLEWQGIGNNSPLHF.

This chain links TRBV9 with TRBJ1-2; TRBD1 matches 8 bases. V gave up 0 bases and J gave up 7 bases; unmatched junction bases: 5. The CDR3 sequence is 14 residues long. Germline V gene lookup returns CDR1 SGDLS and CDR2 YYNGEE. Here the CDR3 DNA reads TGTGCCAGCAGCGTAGGCGGCAGGGGGCTTGGCTACACCTTC. Its translation is CASSVGGRGLGYTF.

The rearrangement joins TRBV4-3 to TRBJ1-3; D ambiguous. This CDR3 comprises 14 residues. V was cut by 3 bases and J by 1 base, with 7 bases left in between. Looked up from germline, CDR1 is LGHNA and CDR2 is YSLEER. CDR3 in amino acids: CASSQSNSGNTIYF. In DNA, the CDR3 is TGCGCCAGCAGCCAGTCCAATTCTGGAAACACCATATATTTT.

The rearrangement links TRBV21-1 to TRBJ1-5. TRBV21-1 is described as a pseudogene. CDR3 length: 20 residues. The CDR3 spells CASSKGIRARRGGLNQPQHF. DNA of the CDR3: TGTGCCAGCAGCAAAGGAATTAGAGCTCGGAGAGGTGGTTTAAATCAGCCCCAGCATTTT.

The chain joins TRBV28 to TRBJ1-3; 8 positions match TRBD1. The germline V gene has CDR1 MDHEN and CDR2 SYDVKM. Losses at the gene ends were 7 bases for V and 3 bases for J; bases not matched to a gene: 14. The CDR3 is made up of 17 amino acids. CDR3 coding DNA: TGTGCCAGCACGGAATGGGTGGCAGGGGGCTTTGGAAACACCATATATTTT. Protein: CASTEWVAGGFGNTIYF.

This rearrangement joins TRBV12-3 or TRBV12-4 to TRBJ2-5, with TRBD1 as a possible D gene (5 bases). The ends were cut back, 5 bases at V and 3 bases at J, with 7 bases in the middle. This CDR3 is built from 12 residues. The CDR3 nucleotides read TGTGCCAGCAGTACAGGAAAAGAGACCCAGTACTTC. Amino acids: CASSTGKETQYF.

This clone was found a few times. This chain links TRBV28 with TRBJ1-5, with D maybe TRBD1 (6 bases). Trimming removed 3 bases at V and 5 bases at J, with 11 bases between. Germline V lookup: CDR1 MDHEN, CDR2 SYDVKM. There are 14 residues in the CDR3. The CDR3 loop reads CASSFGQKYQPQHF. The CDR3 coding sequence is TGTGCCAGCAGTTTCGGACAGAAATATCAGCCCCAGCATTTT. Full variable domain (outside the CDR3, taken from reference TRBV28 and TRBJ1-5): DVKVTQSSRYLVKRTGEKVFLECVQDMDHENMFWYRQDPGLGLRLIYFSYDVKMKEKGDIPEGYSVSREKKERFSLILESASTNQTSMYLCASSFGQKYQPQHFGDGTRLSIL.

As regards this clone: One junction end disagrees with the germline gene, perhaps due to a read error. The J gene is TRBJ2-5, the V gene TRBV11-3, with a tentative D call TRBD2 (5 bases). CDR3 length equals 13 residues. The V gene's germline CDR1 is SGHNT and CDR2 YENEEA. Here the CDR3 reads CASSFSAQETQYF. CDR3 bases: TGTGCCAGCAGCTTTAGCGCCCAAGAAACCCAGTACTTC.

This chain joins TRBV11-2 and TRBJ2-3; D remains ambiguous. The germline V gene has CDR1 SGHAT and CDR2 FQNNGV. The CDR3 has 13 amino acids. The ends were cut back, 4 bases at V and 3 bases at J, with 8 bases in the middle. This CDR3 is CASSSLQTDTQYF. As DNA, the CDR3 is TGTGCCAGCAGCTCCCTTCAGACAGATACGCAGTATTTT.

This sequence joins TRBV18 and TRBJ1-1; D might be TRBD1 (6 bases). Germline loops: CDR1 KGHSH, CDR2 LQKENI. V lost 2 bases and J lost 0, with 7 bases in between. This CDR3 is 14 amino acids long. The CDR3 is CASSPGGLNTEAFF. As DNA, the CDR3 is TGTGCCAGCTCACCAGGGGGCCTGAACACTGAAGCTTTCTTT.

The chain joins TRBV6-5 to TRBJ2-7, with D unresolved. This CDR3 has 14 residues. Per the germline V gene, CDR1 is MNHEY and CDR2 is SVGAGI. The V end lost 0 bases, the J end lost 1 base, and 7 bases lay between the germline ends. CDR3 sequence reads: CASSYSFSSYEQYF. CDR3 coding DNA: TGTGCCAGCAGTTACTCCTTCAGTTCCTACGAGCAGTACTTC.

This sequence joins TRBV11-2 and TRBJ2-2; 7 bases agree with TRBD2. V dropped 4 bases and J dropped 6; count of bases not matched to a gene: 14. The CDR3 covers 17 residues. Germline V gene sequence: CDR1 SGHAT, CDR2 FQNNGV. The CDR3 DNA reads as TGTGCCAGCAGCTCCCCTGGTGGGAGGGCCTTGCCCGGGGAGCTGTTTTTT. Translation gives CASSSPGGRALPGELFF.

The chain couples TRBV6-6 to TRBJ2-3, with TRBD2 identical over 11 bases. V was clipped by 6 bases and J by 4 bases; unmatched bases: 12. In germline, CDR1 is MNHNY, CDR2 SVGAGI (reference sequence). CDR3 size: 17 residues. Here the CDR3 reads CASSRLPSGRFPDTQYF. In DNA form, the CDR3 reads TGTGCCAGCAGCCGACTGCCTAGCGGGAGGTTCCCAGATACGCAGTATTTT.

V usage is TRBV18 and J usage is TRBJ1-1, with D tentatively TRBD1 (6 bases). V gave up 8 bases and J gave up 6 bases, with 19 bases separating them. The CDR3 contains 14 residues. Germline CDR1 reads KGHSH; CDR2 reads LQKENI. The CDR3 loop is CASGGGIWSAEAFF. CDR3 coding DNA: TGTGCCAGCGGGGGGGGCATATGGAGCGCTGAAGCTTTCTTT.

V gene TRBV9 combines with J gene TRBJ1-2; 7 nucleotides align to TRBD1. CDR1 and CDR2 (germline): SGDLS, YYNGEE. Trimming removed 4 bases from V and 9 bases from J; junction bases left unmatched: 6. The CDR3 totals 12 residues. DNA for the CDR3: TGTGCCAGCAGCTTACGACAGGGAAGCTACACCTTC. Translated, it gives CASSLRQGSYTF.

The rearrangement links TRBV4-2 to TRBJ1-1; TRBD1 is a possible D gene (6 bases). The germline CDR1 and CDR2 sequences are LGHNA and YNFKEQ. Trimming removed 5 bases at V and 0 bases at J, with 10 bases between. This CDR3 region has 14 residues. CDR3 protein: CASSLGGVNTEAFF. DNA of the CDR3: TGTGCCAGCAGCTTAGGGGGGGTGAACACTGAAGCTTTCTTT.

The rearrangement links TRBV14 to TRBJ1-2; perhaps TRBD1 as D (6 bases). This CDR3 spans 17 amino acids. Trimming removed 1 base from V and 8 bases from J, with 23 bases in between. Germline loops: CDR1 SGHDN, CDR2 FVKESK. CDR3 sequence reads: CASSQVKPGHRVEGYTF. In DNA, the CDR3 is TGTGCCAGCAGCCAAGTAAAGCCGGGACACAGGGTTGAAGGCTACACCTTC.

The chain employs TRBV7-9 and TRBJ2-2; no definite D call. CDR3 length equals 14 residues. The V gene's germline CDR1 is SEHNR and CDR2 FQNEAQ (reference sequence). V was clipped by 7 bases and J by 1 base, with 10 bases between them. DNA for the CDR3: TGTGCCAGCACCGTAGACTTGAACACCGGGGAGCTGTTTTTT. Translation: CASTVDLNTGELFF.

This clone has more than one count but fewer than ten. The gene calls are TRBV6-2 or TRBV6-3 and TRBJ1-5; D may be TRBD1 (6 bases). Trimming removed 3 bases at V and 4 bases at J, with 22 bases between. The CDR3 is 18 residues long. Germline CDR1 and CDR2: MNHEY and SVGEGT. The CDR3 sequence is CASSYRGLGAMRNQPQHF. In DNA form, the CDR3 reads TGTGCCAGCAGTTATCGGGGTTTGGGGGCGATGAGGAATCAGCCCCAGCATTTT.

This clone was seen a single time. The V call is TRBV27, the J call TRBJ1-6; D is unresolved. Germline CDR1 is MNHEY and CDR2 is SMNVEV (reference sequence). The V end was cut by 5 bases, the J end by 0 bases, with 11 bases between. The CDR3 sequence is 16 residues long. CDR3 residues: CASSALPSSYNSPLHF. CDR3 DNA: TGTGCCAGCAGTGCCCTCCCCAGCTCCTATAATTCACCCCTCCACTTT.

The chain recombines TRBV7-2 with TRBJ2-1, with 12 bases aligning to TRBD2. V was pared by 5 bases and J by 10 bases, with 3 bases of the junction left unmatched. Germline assignment: CDR1 SGHTA and CDR2 FQGNSA. The CDR3 totals 13 residues. The CDR3 DNA reads as TGTGCCAGCAGCCTTACTAGCGGGGGGGAGCAGTTCTTC. This encodes CASSLTSGGEQFF.